The source of this T cell receptor beta chain is a study of blood T cell repertoires in COVID-19. Study summary: Acute and convalescent COVID-19 samples came from the United States, Italy and Spain. T cells, B-cell-depleted T cells, or PBMCs provided the cDNA or gDNA that served as material.

Original methodology: Nucleated cell number was recorded as an estimate derived from reference gene primer amplification. Some clones are missing from TCRdb's copy, which holds only in-frame ones; the method was immunoSEQ multiplex PCR. That table gives V, J and clone size, and the DNA gave D and trimming. Among 200,000 to 250,000 clones listed, roughly 88% were seen once. The V end was cut by 8 bases, the J end by 3 bases, with 10 bases between. CDR1 and CDR2 from the germline V gene are MDHEN and SYDVKM. CDR3 length: 12 amino acids. This TCR was recovered from a man in his late teens or twenties with active or convalescent COVID-19. Sequencing was carried out using peripheral blood. V usage is TRBV28 and J usage is TRBJ1-2, with unresolved D. The CDR3 is CASQAGDYGYTF. CDR3 DNA sequence: TGTGCCAGCCAGGCGGGAGACTATGGCTACACCTTC.